This TCR beta chain was documented in a study of PD-L1 blockade in urothelial cancer. Study as a whole: Most patients, about 90% of the roughly 29, were males with bladder-origin cancer. The number of prior chemotherapy regimens per patient was 0 to 3.

Described time point: peripheral blood 6 weeks after treatment start. TCRdb's copy holds only in-frame clones and misses some; the assay was immunoSEQ multiplex PCR. The sample records 20,000 to 25,000 clones, around 90% being singletons. This CDR3 is built from 14 residues. The germline V and J ends were trimmed by 0 bases and 12 bases, with 18 bases remaining between them. Per germline, CDR1 SGHRS and CDR2 YFSETQ. This clone has only one observation. The V call is TRBV5-1, the J call TRBJ1-1; a weak D match, TRBD1 (5 bases). Source: PBMCs, taken around atezolizumab (anti-PD-L1) treatment. The sequence derives from a woman aged 55-69 years with urothelial cancer. The CDR3 loop reads CASSLAAASKGTFF. DNA for the CDR3: TGCGCCAGCAGCTTGGCGGCAGCTTCTAAGGGGACTTTCTTT.